One sample yielded the 8 T cell receptor beta chains listed below, sequenced in a study of post-analysis software for immune sequencing data. Study-level findings and limits: Five TRBV segments were more frequent in patients than controls; TRBV5-6, TRBV5-1 and TRBV20-1 belonged to this group.

No antigens are known for them. Researchers reported that TCR beta cDNA libraries carried unique molecular identifiers. TCRdb re-derived calls from the PCR reads in MiXCR, one entry per CDR3 protein. The sample consists of about 680,000 distinct CDR3 sequences, 55% to 60% of them appearing once. Sequencing was done on a sample of blood. All receptors derive from a girl aged 2-10 years with multiple sclerosis.

The J gene is TRBJ2-7, the V gene TRBV28, with D possibly TRBD1 on 6 matching bases. The V end lost 6 bases, the J end lost 4 bases, and 19 bases lay between the germline ends. CDR1 and CDR2 from the germline V gene are MDHEN and SYDVKM. The CDR3 spans 15 residues. CDR3 loop: CASSRIGTTMYEQYF. CDR3 coding DNA: TGTGCCAGCAGCCGGATCGGGACAACTATGTACGAGCAGTACTTC.

The rearrangement uses TRBV20-1 and TRBJ2-1, with 7 bases matching TRBD2. The germline gives CDR1 DFQATT, CDR2 SNEGSKA (reference sequence). Losses at the gene ends were 3 bases for V and 4 bases for J; bases not matched to a gene: 6. The CDR3 length is 14 residues. The CDR3 loop reads CSASPPGLYNEQFF. Here the CDR3 DNA reads TGCAGTGCTAGCCCCCCGGGACTATACAATGAGCAGTTCTTC.

This chain links TRBV27 with TRBJ2-1; D could derive from TRBD1 or TRBD2 (5 bases each). The CDR3 spans 17 residues. The germline CDR1 and CDR2 sequences are MNHEY and SMNVEV (reference sequence). V gave up 7 bases and J gave up 6 bases, with 25 bases separating them. CDR3 nucleotides: TGTGCCAGCACACCGGGACGTCCACGGGATTATTTCAATGAGCAGTTCTTC. It codes for CASTPGRPRDYFNEQFF.

This clonotype was seen only a few times. This sequence joins TRBV5-1 and TRBJ1-1; 7 nucleotides align to TRBD1. The germline gives CDR1 SGHRS, CDR2 YFSETQ. The CDR3 is 15 amino acids. V shed 4 bases, J shed 4 bases, and the junction held 10 bases outside the gene matches. The CDR3 DNA reads TGCGCCAGCAGCCCGGGGGCCAGGGGGACCACTGAAGCTTTCTTT. This gives the protein CASSPGARGTTEAFF. The entire variable domain, with the rest obtained from reference TRBV5-1 and TRBJ1-1, is as follows: KAGVTQTPRYLIKTRGQQVTLSCSPISGHRSVSWYQQTPGQGLQFLFEYFSETQRNKGNFPGRFSGRQFSNSRSEMNVSTLELGDSALYLCASSPGARGTTEAFFGQGTRLTVV.

The chain is built from TRBV7-3 and TRBJ1-1; D not certain. The CDR3 contains 15 residues. The V and J ends lost 1 base and 6 bases respectively, with 15 bases between them. Germline V gives CDR1 SGHTA, CDR2 FQGTGA. The DNA of the CDR3 is TGTGCCAGCAGCTTAAATGGCAGAGGAAGCGCTGAAGCTTTCTTT. It codes for CASSLNGRGSAEAFF.

This clonotype was observed a handful of times. This chain links TRBV4-3 with TRBJ2-3; D is unresolved. The ends were cut back, 0 bases at V and 0 bases at J, with 7 bases in the middle. Germline V CDR1 and CDR2: LGHNA, YSLEER. This CDR3 contains 15 residues. The chain's CDR3 is CASSQDPGSTDTQYF. CDR3 sequence (DNA): TGCGCCAGCAGCCAAGATCCTGGCAGCACAGATACGCAGTATTTT.

This clonotype was observed a few times. The CDR3 coding sequence is TGTGCCACACGGGAGGGTGTCAGCAATCAGCCCCAGCATTTT. Protein sequence: CATREGVSNQPQHF. The rearrangement joins TRBV10-3 to TRBJ1-5; no definite D call. The length of the CDR3 is 14 residues. Germline values: CDR1 ENHRY, CDR2 SYGVKD. With 10 bases removed from V and 1 base from J, the gap between germline ends came to 14 bases.

This clonotype was seen only a few times. The gene calls are TRBV4-3 and TRBJ1-1; maybe TRBD1 (6 bases). The CDR3 is 16 amino acids. The V gene lost 3 bases and the J gene lost 3 bases, with 17 bases spanning the gap. Germline V gene data show CDR1 as LGHNA and CDR2 as YSLEER. The CDR3 DNA reads TGCGCCAGCAGCCAGCAACCGCAGGGGCCGCACACTGAAGCTTTCTTT. Translation: CASSQQPQGPHTEAFF.